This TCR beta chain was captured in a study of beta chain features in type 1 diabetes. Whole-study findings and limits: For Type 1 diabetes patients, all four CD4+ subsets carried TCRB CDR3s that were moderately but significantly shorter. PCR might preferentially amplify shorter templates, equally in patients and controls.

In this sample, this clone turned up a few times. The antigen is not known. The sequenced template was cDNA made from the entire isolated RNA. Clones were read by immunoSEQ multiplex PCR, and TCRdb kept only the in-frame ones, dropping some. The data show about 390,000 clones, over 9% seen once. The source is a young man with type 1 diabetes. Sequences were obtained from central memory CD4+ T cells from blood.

CDR3 DNA: TGTGCCAGCAGCCCATCCCGAGGCGCCAATGAAAAACTGTTTTTT. Protein sequence: CASSPSRGANEKLFF. The chain has TRBV6-5 and TRBJ1-4; D is undetermined. The germline V gene has CDR1 MNHEY and CDR2 SVGAGI. The CDR3 totals 15 residues. Trimming pared 6 bases from V and 5 bases from J, leaving 16 bases between.